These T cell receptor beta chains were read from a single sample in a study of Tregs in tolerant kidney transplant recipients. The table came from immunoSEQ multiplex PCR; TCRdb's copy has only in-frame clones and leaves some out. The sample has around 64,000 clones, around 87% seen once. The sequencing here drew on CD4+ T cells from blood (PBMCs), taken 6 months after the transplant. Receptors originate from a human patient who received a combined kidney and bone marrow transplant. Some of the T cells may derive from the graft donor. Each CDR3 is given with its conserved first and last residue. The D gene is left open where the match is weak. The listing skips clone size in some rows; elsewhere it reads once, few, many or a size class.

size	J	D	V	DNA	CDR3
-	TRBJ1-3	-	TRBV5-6	TGTGCCAGCAGCTTTACCGGGACACTTGGAAACACCATATATTTT	CASSFTGTLGNTIYF
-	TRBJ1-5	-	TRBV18	TGTGCCAGCTCACCTATGGGGGCTGATAGCAATCAGCCCCAGCATTTT	CASSPMGADSNQPQHF
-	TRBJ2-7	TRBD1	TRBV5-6	TGTGCCAGCTCCAAGGACAGGGTTAGCTACGAGCAGTACTTC	CASSKDRVSYEQYF
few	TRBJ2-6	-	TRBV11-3	TGTGCCAGCAGCTGGCAACGGGCCAACGTCCTGACTTTC	CASSWQRANVLTF
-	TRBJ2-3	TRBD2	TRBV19	TGTGCCAGTAGTATGGGACTAGCGGCGTTACAAGATACGCAGTATTTT	CASSMGLAALQDTQYF
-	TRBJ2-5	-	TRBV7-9	TGTGCCAGCAGCTTTGCAGGGGCTGTGGAGACCCAGTACTTC	CASSFAGAVETQYF
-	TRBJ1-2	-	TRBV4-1	TGCGCCAGCAGCCAAGCTTTAGGGGCGGGGAACTATGGCTACACCTTC	CASSQALGAGNYGYTF
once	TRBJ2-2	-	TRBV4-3	TGCGCCAGCAGCCGGACAGCCTCAGGGGAGCTGTTTTTT	CASSRTASGELFF
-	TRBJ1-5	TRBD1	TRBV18	TGTGCCAGCTCACCACAGGGGGCTCAGCCCCAGCATTTT	CASSPQGAQPQHF
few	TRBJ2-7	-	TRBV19	TGTGCCACCAGCCGGTGGGGGCTGCAGTACTTC	CATSRWGLQYF
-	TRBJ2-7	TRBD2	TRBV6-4	TGTGCCAGCCGGGACTACCTATACGAGCAGTACTTC	CASRDYLYEQYF
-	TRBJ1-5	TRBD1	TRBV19	TGTGCCAGTAAGGAGGCCGGACAGGTACCCGGTGGCAATCAGCCCCAGCATTTT	CASKEAGQVPGGNQPQHF
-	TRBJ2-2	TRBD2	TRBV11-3	TGTGCCAGCAGCCCGGGACTACTCACCGGGGAGCTGTTTTTT	CASSPGLLTGELFF
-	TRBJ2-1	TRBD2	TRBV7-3	TGTGCCAGCAGCGAAGGACTAGCGGGAAACAATGAGCAGTTCTTC	CASSEGLAGNNEQFF
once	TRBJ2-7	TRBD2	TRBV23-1	TGCGCCAGCAGTCTTCCGACTAGCGGGACCTACGAGCAGTACTTC	CASSLPTSGTYEQYF
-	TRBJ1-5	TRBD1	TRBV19	TGTGCCAGTAGTATGTGGGACAGGGGGGAACCCCAGCATTTT	CASSMWDRGEPQHF
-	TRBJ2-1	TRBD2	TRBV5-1	TGCGCCAGCACTCCCTCCTCTAGCGGCCCCTACAATGAGCAGTTCTTC	CASTPSSSGPYNEQFF
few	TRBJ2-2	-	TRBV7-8	TGTGCCAGCAGCTTATTAGGGGGTGACACCGGGGAGCTGTTTTTT	CASSLLGGDTGELFF
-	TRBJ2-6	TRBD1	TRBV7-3	TGTGCCAGCAGCGCAGGTAGGGACAGAACCTTTTTCTCTGGGGCCAACGTCCTGACTTTC	CASSAGRDRTFFSGANVLTF
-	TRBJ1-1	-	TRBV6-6	TGTGCCAGCAGGTCGAGGGGTGGGGAGGGTGAAGCTTTCTTT	CASRSRGGEGEAFF